This TCR beta chain came from a study of human CD8 memory T cell subsets. Concerning this clonotype itself: Antigen specificity is unknown.

Findings and limits, study-wide: Stem-like memory and precursor exhausted T cell repertoires showed minimal mutual overlap.

TCR beta was sequenced from UMI-tagged 5' RACE libraries. For each CDR3 protein, TCRdb gives one entry from its re-call of the 5' RACE reads, without DNA. Found here are under 9,500 distinct CDR3 sequences; the top ten clones hold about 22%. The CDR3 runs to 13 residues. Germline lookup yields CDR1 SSHAT and CDR2 FNYEAQ (reference sequence). The receptor was isolated from a human donor in good health. The sample was CD8+ T cells from PBMCs. V gene TRBV7-7 combines with J gene TRBJ2-7; TCRdb reports TRBD2, a call that lacks DNA to check it against. This chain's CDR3 is CASSQREQDEQYF.